The 22 T cell receptor beta chains in this list originate from one sample, sequenced in a study of blood T cell repertoires in COVID-19. Data came from immunoSEQ multiplex PCR; TCRdb stores just in-frame clones and leaves some out. The sample has about 140,000 clones, 70% to 90% seen once; the top ten hold about 2.9%. The sequencing input was peripheral blood. The receptors were gathered from a man between 50 and 59 years old with acute or convalescent COVID-19.

The chain links TRBV18 to TRBJ2-7; 7 bases map to TRBD1. Germline loops: CDR1 KGHSH, CDR2 LQKENI. J lost 0 bases, V lost 0 bases, and 2 bases had no gene match. The CDR3 totals 15 residues. The chain's CDR3 is CASSPPGQSSYEQYF. CDR3 in DNA: TGTGCCAGCTCACCACCGGGACAGAGCTCCTACGAGCAGTACTTC. Full variable domain (outside the CDR3, taken from reference TRBV18 and TRBJ2-7): NAGVMQNPRHLVRRRGQEARLRCSPMKGHSHVYWYRQLPEEGLKFMVYLQKENIIDESGMPKERFSAEFPKEGPSILRIQQVVRGDSAAYFCASSPPGQSSYEQYFGPGTRLTVT.

This clone appeared a few times. V usage is TRBV7-9 and J usage is TRBJ1-2; 9 bases align to TRBD1. With V trimmed by 5 bases and J by 8 bases, 15 bases remained unmatched. CDR1 and CDR2 from the germline V gene are SEHNR and FQNEAQ (reference sequence). CDR3 length equals 16 residues. In DNA, the CDR3 is TGTGCCAGCAGCACCTTCGGGGACAGGGATAGTTACGGCTACACCTTC. This gives the protein CASSTFGDRDSYGYTF.

This clone was seen a single time. The V gene is TRBV13, the J gene TRBJ1-6, with 10 bases identical to TRBD1. V was pared by 5 bases and J by 5 bases, with 3 bases of the junction left unmatched. Per germline, CDR1 PRHDT and CDR2 FYEKMQ (reference sequence). CDR3 length: 15 residues. The CDR3 DNA follows: TGTGCCAGCAGCCTCGGGACAGGGGATAATTCACCCCTCCACTTT. It encodes CASSLGTGDNSPLHF. The full variable domain, in which reference TRBV13 and TRBJ1-6 provide the parts outside the CDR3, is AAGVIQSPRHLIKEKRETATLKCYPIPRHDTVYWYQQGPGQDPQFLISFYEKMQSDKGSIPDRFSAQQFSDYHSELNMSSLELGDSALYFCASSLGTGDNSPLHFGNGTRLTVT.

CDR3 sequence reads: CATSREGTSGIGTDTQYF. In DNA form, the CDR3 reads TGTGCCACCAGCAGAGAAGGGACTAGCGGGATTGGCACAGATACGCAGTATTTT. The chain joins TRBV15 to TRBJ2-3, with 13 bases lining up with TRBD2. CDR1 is LNHNV and CDR2 is YYDKDF in the germline V gene (reference sequence). The CDR3 is 18 residues long. Unmatched junction bases numbered 4, after V lost 0 bases and J lost 1 base.

This clone was seen just once. The chain joins TRBV5-1 to TRBJ1-2, with 7 bases identical to TRBD1. The junction had 17 bases not matched to a gene; V was cut back by 5 bases and J by 7 bases. The CDR3 runs 16 residues. In germline, CDR1 is SGHRS, CDR2 YFSETQ. CDR3 bases: TGCGCCAGCAGGGTCGGACCCGGGACAGCTCAGGGTGGCTACACCTTC. This encodes CASRVGPGTAQGGYTF.

V gene TRBV29-1 combines with J gene TRBJ2-1, with TRBD2 as a possible D gene (6 bases). The CDR3 spans 17 residues. The V gene's germline CDR1 is SQVTM and CDR2 ANQGSEA. Trimming shortened V by 7 bases and J by 9 bases, and 31 bases separated the two germline ends. CDR3 sequence (DNA): TGCAGCGGTAGGACAACGACCTCTAGCGTCCGCCTGGGTGAGCAGTTCTTC. Protein sequence: CSGRTTTSSVRLGEQFF.

This chain connects TRBV7-9 to TRBJ2-1; D not resolved. With 3 bases removed from V and 8 bases from J, the gap between germline ends came to 8 bases. There are 12 residues in the CDR3. Germline V gives CDR1 SEHNR, CDR2 FQNEAQ (reference sequence). CDR3 coding DNA: TGTGCCAGCAGCTTCTCCCTTTATGAGCAGTTCTTC. Translated, it gives CASSFSLYEQFF.

The genes are TRBV19 and TRBJ1-1, with D possibly being TRBD1 (6 bases). V was clipped by 5 bases and J by 11 bases, with 21 bases between them. Germline loops: CDR1 LNHDA, CDR2 SQIVND (reference sequence). This CDR3 is built from 14 residues. The CDR3 coding sequence is TGTGCCAGTAGTTTGCTTGGGGGGGCCCGGTTCGCTTTCTTT. Residues: CASSLLGGARFAFF.

The J gene is TRBJ2-1, the V gene TRBV6-5, with 8 bases that match TRBD1. V was clipped by 6 bases and J by 3 bases; unmatched bases: 7. CDR1 is MNHEY, CDR2 SVGAGI, per germline. This CDR3 has 15 amino acids. The CDR3 DNA reads TGTGCCAGCAGCTCGGGACAGGCGGACTACAATGAGCAGTTCTTC. Its translation: CASSSGQADYNEQFF.

As concerns this clone: Other DNA sequences from this sample encode an identical CDR3 as well. The chain recombines TRBV27 with TRBJ2-1; TRBD2 matches at 9 bases. CDR1 and CDR2 (germline): MNHEY, SMNVEV (reference sequence). With 3 bases clipped from V and 4 bases from J, the junction kept 1 base outside the gene matches. The CDR3 is made up of 14 amino acids. The CDR3 region is CASSLTSGYNEQFF. CDR3 sequence (DNA): TGTGCCAGCAGTTTGACTAGCGGTTACAATGAGCAGTTCTTC.

The genes are TRBV19 and TRBJ1-1; TRBD1 agrees at 8 bases. The ends lost 6 bases at V and 5 bases at J; junction bases unmatched: 8. The CDR3 contains 14 residues. Germline CDR1 reads LNHDA; CDR2 reads SQIVND (reference sequence). In DNA form, the CDR3 reads TGTGCCAGTAGGGTGGACAGGGTGGGTACTGAAGCTTTCTTT. This codes for CASRVDRVGTEAFF.

For the CDR3, the DNA is TGTGCCAGCAGCCCACAGGGTGACTATGGCTACACCTTC. Amino acids: CASSPQGDYGYTF. J is TRBJ1-2 and V is TRBV5-8, with a weak D call TRBD1 (6 bases). The germline V and J ends were trimmed by 4 bases and 3 bases, with 10 bases remaining between them. There are 13 residues in the CDR3. Per the germline V gene, CDR1 is SGHTS and CDR2 is YDEGEE.

V is TRBV7-2 and J is TRBJ1-5; D perhaps matches TRBD1 (6 bases). The CDR3 consists of 17 residues. Between the trimmed V and J ends, which lost 1 base and 5 bases, there was a span of 18 bases. Germline V gives CDR1 SGHTA, CDR2 FQGNSA. As DNA, the CDR3 is TGTGCCAGCAGCTTAGTATTTGCTTTCAGGGGTGATCAGCCCCAGCATTTT. Translating gives CASSLVFAFRGDQPQHF.

The sample holds one count of this clone. CDR3 nucleotides: TGTGCCAGCAGTCTCGGGGTGACAGGGGTGGGAGGCTACACCTTC. Its translation is CASSLGVTGVGGYTF. This sequence joins TRBV28 and TRBJ1-2, with 8 positions matching TRBD1. The CDR3 sequence is 15 residues long. CDR1 MDHEN and CDR2 SYDVKM come from the germline V gene. The trim removed 5 bases at V and 8 bases at J, leaving 13 bases unmatched.

The chain recombines TRBV30 with TRBJ1-2; D perhaps matches TRBD1 (5 bases). Germline lookup yields CDR1 GTSNPN and CDR2 SVGIG (reference sequence). This CDR3 is built from 11 residues. The CDR3 bases are TGTGCTTGGCAGGGTTTAGTTGGCTACACCTTC. This sequence encodes CAWQGLVGYTF.

This clone was picked up one time. The V gene is TRBV10-3, the J gene TRBJ1-2; no clear D. Per the germline V gene, CDR1 is ENHRY and CDR2 is SYGVKD. The CDR3 has 15 residues. CDR3 protein: CAIGREATSNYGYTF. The DNA for the CDR3 is TGTGCTATAGGCCGGGAAGCGACTTCCAACTATGGCTACACCTTC.

The V call is TRBV9, the J call TRBJ2-7; D is undetermined. From germline, CDR1 is SGDLS and CDR2 YYNGEE. Trimming took 5 bases from V and 0 from J, leaving 9 bases between them. The CDR3 is made up of 13 amino acids. The CDR3 nucleotides read TGTGCCAGCAGTCGAGGAAGCTCCTACGAGCAGTACTTC. Amino acids: CASSRGSSYEQYF.

As for this clone: This specimen includes other DNA sequences encoding the same CDR3. The chain is built from TRBV19 and TRBJ2-7; D remains unclear. This CDR3 region has 14 residues. Per the germline V gene, CDR1 is LNHDA and CDR2 is SQIVND (reference sequence). The V and J ends lost 3 bases and 0 bases respectively, with 9 bases between them. The CDR3 DNA reads TGTGCCAGTAGTATTTCTGGCAACTCCTACGAGCAGTACTTC. It yields the protein CASSISGNSYEQYF. The whole variable domain, remainder taken from reference TRBV19 and TRBJ2-7, is DGGITQSPKYLFRKEGQNVTLSCEQNLNHDAMYWYRQDPGQGLRLIYYSQIVNDFQKGDIAEGYSVSREKKESFPLTVTSAQKNPTAFYLCASSISGNSYEQYFGPGTRLTVT.

The chain employs TRBV2 and TRBJ1-1; the match to TRBD1 covers 7 bases. Trimming took 5 bases from V and 11 from J; bases not matched to a gene: 11. Germline V gene lookup returns CDR1 SNHLY and CDR2 FYNNEI. The CDR3 is 13 amino acids. The CDR3 coding sequence is TGTGCCAGCAGTACGACAGGGACGGTTTTGGCTTTCTTT. Translating it yields CASSTTGTVLAFF. Using reference TRBV2 and TRBJ1-1 for the parts outside the CDR3, the full variable domain is EPEVTQTPSHQVTQMGQEVILRCVPISNHLYFYWYRQILGQKVEFLVSFYNNEISEKSEIFDDQFSVERPDGSNFTLKIRSTKLEDSAMYFCASSTTGTVLAFFGQGTRLTVV.

This clone was observed a few times. This chain uses TRBV27 with TRBJ2-3; 12 nucleotides align to TRBD2. Per the germline V gene, CDR1 is MNHEY and CDR2 is SMNVEV (reference sequence). The CDR3 is 16 residues long. J lost 0 bases, V lost 5 bases, and 3 bases had no gene match. The DNA for the CDR3 is TGTGCCAGCAGTCCGGGACTAGCGGGTAGCACAGATACGCAGTATTTT. It yields the protein CASSPGLAGSTDTQYF.

This clone was detected a few times. This chain connects TRBV3-1 (or the pseudogene TRBV3-2) to TRBJ1-4; D gene uncertain. The V and J ends lost 2 bases and 8 bases respectively, with 6 bases between them. Germline V lookup: CDR1 LGHDT, CDR2 YNNKEL (reference sequence). CDR3 length: 12 residues. The DNA for the CDR3 is TGTGCCAGCAGCCAACCAGTAGAAAAACTGTTTTTT. As protein: CASSQPVEKLFF.

The chain combines TRBV18 with TRBJ1-1; D remains ambiguous. CDR1 and CDR2 from the germline V gene are KGHSH and LQKENI. The CDR3 is 14 amino acids. Trimming pared 5 bases from V and 0 bases from J, leaving 10 bases between. The CDR3 region is CASSSGRMNTEAFF. The CDR3 nucleotides are TGTGCCAGCTCATCAGGAAGAATGAACACTGAAGCTTTCTTT.